This T cell receptor (beta chain) emerged from a study of identical twins. Whole-study findings and limits: Within cord blood, abundant beta clonotypes carried fewer insertions, but memory repertoires showed no such trend. Twin sharing of out-of-frame TCR alpha was underestimated by models in monozygotic pairs. Out-of-frame alpha sequences shared by twins showed excess low generation probability.

V lost 6 bases and J lost 4; bases outside the gene matches: 8. This CDR3 contains 14 residues. Germline-derived CDR1 and CDR2 are DFQATT and SNEGSKA (reference sequence). Note on this clonotype: Its antigen remains unknown.

A template switching step contributed a universal primer site, while unique molecular identifiers were present in the cDNA. TCRdb analysed the 5' RACE reads with MiXCR anew, one entry per CDR3 protein. The table has around 690,000 distinct CDR3 sequences, over 20% seen once. These data were likewise used in another study, on T cells expressing NK-cell markers.

Material for sequencing was PBMCs. The chain has TRBV20-1 and TRBJ2-7; 11 nucleotides line up with TRBD1. The TCR originated in a woman aged 18-35 years in good health. CDR3 sequence: CSAQSGTGGYEQYF. CDR3 DNA sequence: TGCAGTGCACAATCCGGGACAGGGGGATACGAGCAGTACTTC.